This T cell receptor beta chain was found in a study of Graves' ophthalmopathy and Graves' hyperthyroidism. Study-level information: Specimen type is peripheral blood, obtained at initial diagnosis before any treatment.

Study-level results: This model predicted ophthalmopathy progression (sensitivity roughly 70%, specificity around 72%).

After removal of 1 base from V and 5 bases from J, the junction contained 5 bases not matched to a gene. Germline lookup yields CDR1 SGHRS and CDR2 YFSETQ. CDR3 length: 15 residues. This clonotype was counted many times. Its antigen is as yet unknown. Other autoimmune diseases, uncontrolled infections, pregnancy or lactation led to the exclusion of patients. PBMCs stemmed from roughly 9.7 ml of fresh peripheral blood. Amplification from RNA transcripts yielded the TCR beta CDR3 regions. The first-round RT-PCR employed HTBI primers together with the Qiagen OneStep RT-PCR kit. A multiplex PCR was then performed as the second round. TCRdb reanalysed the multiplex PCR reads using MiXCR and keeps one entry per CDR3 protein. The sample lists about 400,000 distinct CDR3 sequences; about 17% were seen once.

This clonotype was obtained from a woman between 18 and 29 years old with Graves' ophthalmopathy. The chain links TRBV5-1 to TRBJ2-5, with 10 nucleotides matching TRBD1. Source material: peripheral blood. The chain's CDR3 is CASSLWTGGVETQYF. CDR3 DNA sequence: TGCGCCAGCAGCTTGTGGACAGGGGGAGTGGAGACCCAGTACTTC. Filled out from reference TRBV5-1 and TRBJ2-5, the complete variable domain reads KAGVTQTPRYLIKTRGQQVTLSCSPISGHRSVSWYQQTPGQGLQFLFEYFSETQRNKGNFPGRFSGRQFSNSRSEMNVSTLELGDSALYLCASSLWTGGVETQYFGPGTRLLVL.